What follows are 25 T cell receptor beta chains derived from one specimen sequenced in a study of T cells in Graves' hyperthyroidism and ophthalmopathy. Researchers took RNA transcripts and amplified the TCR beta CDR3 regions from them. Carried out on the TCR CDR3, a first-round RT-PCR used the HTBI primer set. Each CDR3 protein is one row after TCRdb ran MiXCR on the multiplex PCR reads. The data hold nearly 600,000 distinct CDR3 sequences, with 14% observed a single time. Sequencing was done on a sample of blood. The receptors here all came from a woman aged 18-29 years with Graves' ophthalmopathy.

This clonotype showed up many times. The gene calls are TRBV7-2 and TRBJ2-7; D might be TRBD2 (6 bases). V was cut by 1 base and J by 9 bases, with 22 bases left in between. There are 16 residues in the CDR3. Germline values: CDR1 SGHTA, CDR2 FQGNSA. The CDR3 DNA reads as TGTGCCAGCAGCTTAGATGACGGAGGGAGAGAGCTCCCGCAGTACTTC. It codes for CASSLDDGGRELPQYF.

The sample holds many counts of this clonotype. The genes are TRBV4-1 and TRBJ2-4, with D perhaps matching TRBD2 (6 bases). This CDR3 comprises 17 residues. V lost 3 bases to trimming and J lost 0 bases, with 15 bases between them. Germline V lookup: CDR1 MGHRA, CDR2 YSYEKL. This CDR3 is CASSQPGGRLAKNIQYF. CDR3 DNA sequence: TGCGCCAGCAGCCAGCCTGGGGGGAGGCTAGCCAAAAACATTCAGTACTTC.

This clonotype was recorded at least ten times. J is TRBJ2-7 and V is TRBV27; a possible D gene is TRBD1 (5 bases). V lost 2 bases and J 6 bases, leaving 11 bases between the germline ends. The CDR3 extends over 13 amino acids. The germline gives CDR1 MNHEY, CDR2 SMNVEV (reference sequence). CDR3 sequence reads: CASSLRGIGEQYF. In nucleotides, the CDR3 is TGTGCCAGCAGTTTAAGGGGAATTGGCGAGCAGTACTTC.

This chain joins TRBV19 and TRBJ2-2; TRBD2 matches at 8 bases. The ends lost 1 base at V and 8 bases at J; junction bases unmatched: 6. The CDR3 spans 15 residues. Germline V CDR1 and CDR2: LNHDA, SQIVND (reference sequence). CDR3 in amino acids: CASSIVSSGSGELFF. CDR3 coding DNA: TGTGCCAGTAGTATAGTCTCGAGCGGGAGTGGGGAGCTGTTTTTT. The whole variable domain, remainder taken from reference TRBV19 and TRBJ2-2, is DGGITQSPKYLFRKEGQNVTLSCEQNLNHDAMYWYRQDPGQGLRLIYYSQIVNDFQKGDIAEGYSVSREKKESFPLTVTSAQKNPTAFYLCASSIVSSGSGELFFGEGSRLTVL.

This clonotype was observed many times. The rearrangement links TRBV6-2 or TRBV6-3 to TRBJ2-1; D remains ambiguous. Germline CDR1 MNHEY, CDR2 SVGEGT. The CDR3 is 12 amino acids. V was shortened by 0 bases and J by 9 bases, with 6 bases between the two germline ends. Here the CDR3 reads CASSYSEREQFF. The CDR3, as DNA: TGTGCCAGCAGTTACTCGGAGCGTGAGCAGTTCTTC.

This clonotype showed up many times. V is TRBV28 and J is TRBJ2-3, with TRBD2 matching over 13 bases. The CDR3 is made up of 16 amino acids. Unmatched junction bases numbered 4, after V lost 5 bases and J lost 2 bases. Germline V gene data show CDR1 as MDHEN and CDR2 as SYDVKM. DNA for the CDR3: TGTGCCAGCAGTCCGGGACTAGCGGGGTTCACAGATACGCAGTATTTT. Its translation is CASSPGLAGFTDTQYF.

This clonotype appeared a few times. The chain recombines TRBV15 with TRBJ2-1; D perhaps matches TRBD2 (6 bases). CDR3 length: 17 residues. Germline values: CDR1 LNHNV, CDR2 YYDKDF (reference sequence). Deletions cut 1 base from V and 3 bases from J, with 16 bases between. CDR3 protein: CATSRAPSGLDYNEQFF. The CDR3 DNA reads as TGTGCCACCAGCAGAGCCCCCAGCGGGCTTGACTACAATGAGCAGTTCTTC.

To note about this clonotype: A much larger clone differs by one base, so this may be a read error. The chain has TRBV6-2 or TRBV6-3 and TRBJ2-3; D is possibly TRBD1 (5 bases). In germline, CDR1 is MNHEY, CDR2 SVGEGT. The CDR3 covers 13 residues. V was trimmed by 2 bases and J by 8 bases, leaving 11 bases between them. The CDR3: CASSYLTAGTQYF. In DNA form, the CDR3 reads TGTGCCAGCAGTTACCTGACAGCTGGTACGCAGTATTTT.

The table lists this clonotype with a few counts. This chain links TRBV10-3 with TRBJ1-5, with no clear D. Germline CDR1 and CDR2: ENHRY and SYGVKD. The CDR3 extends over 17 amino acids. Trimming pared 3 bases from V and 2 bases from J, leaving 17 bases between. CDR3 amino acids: CAISDSGPFNRNQPQHF. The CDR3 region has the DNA TGTGCCATCAGTGATTCTGGACCCTTTAATCGCAATCAGCCCCAGCATTTT.

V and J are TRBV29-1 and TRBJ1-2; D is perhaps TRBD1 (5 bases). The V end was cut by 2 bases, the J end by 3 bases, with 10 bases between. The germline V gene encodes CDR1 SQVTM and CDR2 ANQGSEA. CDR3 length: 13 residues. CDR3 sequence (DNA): TGCAGCGTTGAAATACAAGGGGACTATGGCTACACCTTC. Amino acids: CSVEIQGDYGYTF.

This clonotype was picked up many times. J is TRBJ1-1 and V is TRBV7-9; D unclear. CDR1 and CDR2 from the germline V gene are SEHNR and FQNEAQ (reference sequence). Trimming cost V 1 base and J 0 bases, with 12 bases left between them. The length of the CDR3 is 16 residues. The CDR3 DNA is TGTGCCAGCAGCTTAGGTCAGGCCCTCTTGAACACTGAAGCTTTCTTT. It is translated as CASSLGQALLNTEAFF.

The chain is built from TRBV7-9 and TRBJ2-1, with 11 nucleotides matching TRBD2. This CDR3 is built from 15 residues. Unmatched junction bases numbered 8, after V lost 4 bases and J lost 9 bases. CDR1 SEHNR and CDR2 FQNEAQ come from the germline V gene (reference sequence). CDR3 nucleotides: TGTGCCAGCAGCTCCGCTAGCGGGAGGCGGGGTGAGCAGTTCTTC. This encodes CASSSASGRRGEQFF.

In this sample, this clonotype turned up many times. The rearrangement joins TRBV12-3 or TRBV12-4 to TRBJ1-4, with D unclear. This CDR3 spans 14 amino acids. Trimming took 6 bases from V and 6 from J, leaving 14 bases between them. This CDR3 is CASSRVIGDEKLFF. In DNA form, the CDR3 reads TGTGCCAGCAGCCGCGTTATCGGGGATGAAAAACTGTTTTTT.

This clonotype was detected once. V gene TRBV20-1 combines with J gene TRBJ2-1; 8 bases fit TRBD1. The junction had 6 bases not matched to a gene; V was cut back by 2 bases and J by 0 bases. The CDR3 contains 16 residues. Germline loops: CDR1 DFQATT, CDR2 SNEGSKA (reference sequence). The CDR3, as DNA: TGCAGTGCTAGACCCACAGGGGGAGGCTCCTACAATGAGCAGTTCTTC. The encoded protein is CSARPTGGGSYNEQFF.

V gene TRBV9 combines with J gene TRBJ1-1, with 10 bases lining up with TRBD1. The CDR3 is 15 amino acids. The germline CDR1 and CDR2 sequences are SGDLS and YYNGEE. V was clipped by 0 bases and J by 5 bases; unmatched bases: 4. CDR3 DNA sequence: TGTGCCAGCAGCGTAGGGACAGGGGGAAGAACTGAAGCTTTCTTT. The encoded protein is CASSVGTGGRTEAFF.

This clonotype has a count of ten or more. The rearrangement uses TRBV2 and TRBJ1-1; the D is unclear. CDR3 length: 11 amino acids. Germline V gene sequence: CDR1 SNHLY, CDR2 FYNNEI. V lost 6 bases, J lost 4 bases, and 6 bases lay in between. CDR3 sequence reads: CASREGTEAFF. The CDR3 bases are TGTGCCAGCAGGGAGGGCACTGAAGCTTTCTTT. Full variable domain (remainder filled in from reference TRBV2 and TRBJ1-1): EPEVTQTPSHQVTQMGQEVILRCVPISNHLYFYWYRQILGQKVEFLVSFYNNEISEKSEIFDDQFSVERPDGSNFTLKIRSTKLEDSAMYFCASREGTEAFFGQGTRLTVV.

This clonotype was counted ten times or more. CDR3 bases: TGTGCCAGCAGCTTAGCCCTAGCGGGAGGTACAGATACGCAGTATTTT. Residues: CASSLALAGGTDTQYF. V gene TRBV11-2 combines with J gene TRBJ2-3, with TRBD2 identical over 11 bases. This CDR3 has 16 residues. Trimming removed 1 base from V and 3 bases from J; junction bases left unmatched: 3. Germline loops: CDR1 SGHAT, CDR2 FQNNGV.

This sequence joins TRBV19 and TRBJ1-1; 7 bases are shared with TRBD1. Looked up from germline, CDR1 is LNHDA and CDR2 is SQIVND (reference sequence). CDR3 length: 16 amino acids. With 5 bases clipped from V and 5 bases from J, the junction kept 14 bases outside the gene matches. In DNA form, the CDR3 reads TGTGCCAGTAGTGTATGGGCAGGGGGGGGAACTACTGAAGCTTTCTTT. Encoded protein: CASSVWAGGGTTEAFF.

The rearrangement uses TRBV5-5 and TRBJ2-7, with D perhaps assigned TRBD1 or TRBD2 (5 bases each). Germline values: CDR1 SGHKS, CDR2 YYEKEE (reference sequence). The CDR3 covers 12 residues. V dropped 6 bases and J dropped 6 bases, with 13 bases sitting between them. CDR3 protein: CASTPGQLEQYF. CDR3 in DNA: TGTGCCAGCACCCCGGGGCAGCTCGAGCAGTACTTC.

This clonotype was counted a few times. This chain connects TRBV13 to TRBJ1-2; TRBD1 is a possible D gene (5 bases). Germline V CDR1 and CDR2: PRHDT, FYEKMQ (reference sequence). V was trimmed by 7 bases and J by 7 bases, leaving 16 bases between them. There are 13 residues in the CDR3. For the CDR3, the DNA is TGTGCCAGCAACGGGGGAAGGGCGGGTGGCTACACCTTC. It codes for CASNGGRAGGYTF.

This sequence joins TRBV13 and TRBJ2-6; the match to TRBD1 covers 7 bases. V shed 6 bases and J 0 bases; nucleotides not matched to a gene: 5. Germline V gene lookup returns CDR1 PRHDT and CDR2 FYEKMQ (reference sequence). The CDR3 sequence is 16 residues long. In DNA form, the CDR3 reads TGTGCCAGCAGGAAGACAGGGATCTCTGGGGCCAACGTCCTGACTTTC. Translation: CASRKTGISGANVLTF. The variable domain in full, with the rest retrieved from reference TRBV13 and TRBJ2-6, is AAGVIQSPRHLIKEKRETATLKCYPIPRHDTVYWYQQGPGQDPQFLISFYEKMQSDKGSIPDRFSAQQFSDYHSELNMSSLELGDSALYFCASRKTGISGANVLTFGAGSRLTVL.

The CDR3 region is CASGSGQGSYEQYF. CDR3 nucleotides: TGTGCCAGTGGGTCGGGACAGGGCTCCTACGAGCAGTACTTC. V is TRBV6-2 or TRBV6-3 and J is TRBJ2-7, with 9 nucleotides matching TRBD1. Germline V CDR1 and CDR2: MNHEY, SVGEGT. The CDR3 extends over 14 amino acids. J lost 0 bases, V lost 9 bases, and 6 bases had no gene match.

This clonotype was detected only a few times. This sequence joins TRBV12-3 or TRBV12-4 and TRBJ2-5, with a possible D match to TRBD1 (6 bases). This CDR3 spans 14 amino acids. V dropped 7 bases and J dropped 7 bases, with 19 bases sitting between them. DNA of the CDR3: TGTGCCAGCACCCCTCGGGGACACGGACGGACCCAGTACTTC. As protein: CASTPRGHGRTQYF.

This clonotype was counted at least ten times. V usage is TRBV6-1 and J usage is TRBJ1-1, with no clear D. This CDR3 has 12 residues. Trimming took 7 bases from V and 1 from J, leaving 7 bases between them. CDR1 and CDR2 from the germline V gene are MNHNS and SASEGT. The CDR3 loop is CASMVENTEAFF. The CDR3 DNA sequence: TGTGCCAGCATGGTTGAGAACACTGAAGCTTTCTTT.

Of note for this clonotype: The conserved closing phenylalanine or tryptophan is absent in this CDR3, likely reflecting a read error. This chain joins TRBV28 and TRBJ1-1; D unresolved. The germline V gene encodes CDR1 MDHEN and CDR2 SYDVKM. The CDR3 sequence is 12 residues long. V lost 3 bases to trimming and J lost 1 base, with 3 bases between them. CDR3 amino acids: CASSFRNTEAFL. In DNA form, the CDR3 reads TGTGCCAGCAGTTTCCGGAACACTGAAGCTTTCCTT.